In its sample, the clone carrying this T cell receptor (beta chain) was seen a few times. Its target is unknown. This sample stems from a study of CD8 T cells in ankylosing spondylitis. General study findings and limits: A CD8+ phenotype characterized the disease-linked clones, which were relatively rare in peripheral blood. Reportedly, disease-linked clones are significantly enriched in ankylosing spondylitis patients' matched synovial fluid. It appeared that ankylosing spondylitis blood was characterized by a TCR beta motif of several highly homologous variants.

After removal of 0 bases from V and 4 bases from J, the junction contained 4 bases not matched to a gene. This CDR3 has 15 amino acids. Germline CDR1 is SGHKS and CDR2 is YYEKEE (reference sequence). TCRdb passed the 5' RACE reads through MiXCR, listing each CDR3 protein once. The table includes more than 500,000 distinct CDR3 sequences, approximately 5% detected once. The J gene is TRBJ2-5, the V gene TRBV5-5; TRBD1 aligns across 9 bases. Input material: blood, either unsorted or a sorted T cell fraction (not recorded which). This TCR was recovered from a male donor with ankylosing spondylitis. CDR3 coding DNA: TGTGCCAGCAGCTTGGTCCCACAGGGGGCAGAGACCCAGTACTTC. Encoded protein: CASSLVPQGAETQYF.